This passage covers 24 T cell receptor beta chains from one sample sequenced in a study of regulatory T cells in long-lasting Graves disease. iRepertoire HTBI primers and Arm-PCR of CDR3 regions built TCR beta libraries. MiXCR, run by TCRdb on the multiplex PCR reads, gives a single entry per CDR3 protein. Seen here are about 420,000 distinct CDR3 sequences, roughly 15% observed once, and the top ten hold approximately 22%. Time point here: newly diagnosed GD, antithyroid drugs for less than 3 months. The TCR library was prepared using RNA isolated from PBMCs. The same data also contributed to another study, on T cells in Graves' hyperthyroidism and ophthalmopathy.

The material sequenced was peripheral blood mononuclear cells (PBMCs), taken at new diagnosis, from a patient treated with antithyroid drugs. The receptor source for this set is a woman aged 18-29 years with Graves disease.

This clonotype was observed many times. This chain uses TRBV6-1 with TRBJ2-3; TRBD2 matches at 10 bases. The CDR3 has 20 residues. J lost 1 base, V lost 2 bases, and 15 bases had no gene match. Germline-derived CDR1 and CDR2 are MNHNS and SASEGT. The CDR3 region is CASSEWPGLATSGGTDTQYF. DNA for the CDR3: TGTGCCAGCAGTGAATGGCCGGGACTAGCGACTTCAGGGGGCACAGATACGCAGTATTTT.

This clonotype was recorded many times. This sequence joins TRBV12-3 or TRBV12-4 and TRBJ1-2; no clear D. Trimming took off 5 bases at V and 5 bases at J, with 15 bases between the two ends. The CDR3 has 14 residues. The CDR3 coding sequence is TGTGCCAGCAGTCCACACCCGGTCCGGTATGGCTACACCTTC. This gives the protein CASSPHPVRYGYTF.

This clonotype has ten or more counts. V is TRBV30 and J is TRBJ2-7, with TRBD1 matching 11 bases. The germline gives CDR1 GTSNPN, CDR2 SVGIG (reference sequence). V lost 4 bases to trimming and J lost 6 bases; unmatched junction nucleotides: 8. The CDR3 loop spans 14 amino acids. The DNA for the CDR3 is TGTGCCTGGATTCCCGCCGGGACAGGGGGCGAGCAGTACTTC. This codes for CAWIPAGTGGEQYF.

This clonotype was detected a few times. This sequence joins TRBV5-1 and TRBJ2-5; possibly TRBD2 for D (6 bases). This CDR3 is 16 amino acids long. Germline V gene lookup returns CDR1 SGHRS and CDR2 YFSETQ. V was pared by 2 bases and J by 1 base, with 15 bases between. CDR3: CASSFHNSGAQETQYF. The CDR3 DNA follows: TGCGCCAGCAGCTTCCATAATAGCGGAGCCCAAGAGACCCAGTACTTC.

This clonotype came up many times. V gene TRBV28 combines with J gene TRBJ2-1; 11 bases are a match to TRBD2. Trimming at V came to 10 bases and at J to 4 bases, leaving 6 bases not matched to a gene. Looked up from germline, CDR1 is MDHEN and CDR2 is SYDVKM. The CDR3 spans 14 residues. The CDR3 is CATGTSGTYNEQFF. In DNA form, the CDR3 reads TGTGCCACCGGGACTAGCGGAACATACAATGAGCAGTTCTTC.

The rearrangement joins TRBV6-5 to TRBJ1-5; D is perhaps TRBD1 (6 bases). CDR1 is MNHEY, CDR2 SVGAGI, per germline. This CDR3 spans 13 amino acids. V was trimmed by 4 bases and J by 7 bases, leaving 11 bases between them. The CDR3 bases are TGTGCCAGCAGTTTTGGGGGGGGCCAGCCCCAGCATTTT. This translates into CASSFGGGQPQHF.

The CDR3 DNA follows: TGTGCCAGTAGTTCTAAGGACAGACTTATTCCAGATACGCAGTATTTT. This gives the protein CASSSKDRLIPDTQYF. J is TRBJ2-3 and V is TRBV19; TRBD1 might be the D (6 bases). The germline V gene encodes CDR1 LNHDA and CDR2 SQIVND (reference sequence). The CDR3 loop spans 16 amino acids. With 5 bases removed from V and 4 bases from J, the gap between germline ends came to 19 bases.

In its sample, this clonotype was seen many times. The chain carries TRBV28 and TRBJ1-6, with 8 bases fitting TRBD1. V was clipped by 1 base and J by 10 bases; unmatched bases: 6. Per germline, CDR1 MDHEN and CDR2 SYDVKM. CDR3 length equals 15 residues. CDR3 sequence reads: CASSLSGGFGSPLHF. CDR3 bases: TGTGCCAGCAGTTTATCAGGGGGCTTCGGATCACCCCTCCACTTT.

This clonotype was seen many times. The chain couples TRBV5-1 to TRBJ1-1; no firm D call. Trimming pared 4 bases from V and 2 bases from J, leaving 12 bases between. Germline loops: CDR1 SGHRS, CDR2 YFSETQ. The CDR3 loop spans 14 amino acids. CDR3 sequence: CASSRLDTNTEAFF. CDR3 sequence (DNA): TGCGCCAGCAGCAGACTCGACACCAACACTGAAGCTTTCTTT. Full variable domain (rest looked up from reference TRBV5-1 and TRBJ1-1): KAGVTQTPRYLIKTRGQQVTLSCSPISGHRSVSWYQQTPGQGLQFLFEYFSETQRNKGNFPGRFSGRQFSNSRSEMNVSTLELGDSALYLCASSRLDTNTEAFFGQGTRLTVV.

This clonotype was observed at least ten times. J is TRBJ2-5 and V is TRBV27; D unresolved. Trimming removed 4 bases at V and 3 bases at J, with 15 bases between. CDR1 MNHEY and CDR2 SMNVEV come from the germline V gene (reference sequence). The CDR3 runs to 15 residues. CDR3 residues: CASSSSRRKEETQYF. The CDR3, as DNA: TGTGCCAGCAGTTCATCCCGAAGAAAGGAAGAGACCCAGTACTTC.

This clonotype was seen repeatedly, ten times or more. V gene TRBV24-1 combines with J gene TRBJ2-1; 8 bases are a match to TRBD1. J gave up 7 bases and V 8 bases, and 6 bases lay outside the gene matches. Germline-derived CDR1 and CDR2 are KGHDR and SFDVKD. The CDR3 spans 13 residues. In DNA, the CDR3 is TGTGCCACCACCGGGACAGGACATAATGAGCAGTTCTTC. Protein sequence: CATTGTGHNEQFF.

Written as DNA, the CDR3 is TGTGCCACCAGCAGAGATGGGGGGCATGGCTACACCTTC. It encodes CATSRDGGHGYTF. This chain joins TRBV15 and TRBJ1-2, with D possibly TRBD1 on 6 matching bases. The CDR3 covers 13 residues. The V end lost 0 bases, the J end lost 6 bases, and 8 bases lay between the germline ends. CDR1 is LNHNV, CDR2 YYDKDF, per germline (reference sequence).

The chain uses TRBV27 and TRBJ2-1, with 10 bases that match TRBD2. CDR1 MNHEY and CDR2 SMNVEV come from the germline V gene (reference sequence). This CDR3 is built from 16 residues. The trim removed 8 bases at V and 2 bases at J, leaving 9 bases unmatched. CDR3 DNA sequence: TGTGCCAGCGCCGGGCTAGCGGGAGCACCCTACAATGAGCAGTTCTTC. This gives the protein CASAGLAGAPYNEQFF.

V usage is TRBV2 and J usage is TRBJ2-1; no clear D. V dropped 1 base and J dropped 7 bases, with 11 bases sitting between them. The V gene's germline CDR1 is SNHLY and CDR2 FYNNEI. CDR3 size: 14 residues. CDR3 sequence: CASSEGLGRNEQFF. The CDR3 DNA reads as TGTGCCAGCAGTGAAGGGCTTGGTCGGAATGAGCAGTTCTTC.

This clonotype has ten or more counts. This sequence joins TRBV28 and TRBJ2-7; a weak D match, TRBD1 (6 bases). V was pared by 5 bases and J by 2 bases, with 10 bases between. The length of the CDR3 is 13 residues. Germline CDR1 MDHEN, CDR2 SYDVKM. CDR3 in DNA: TGTGCCAGCAGTCGGACAGAGCCCTACGAGCAGTACTTC. This gives the protein CASSRTEPYEQYF. Full variable domain (rest looked up from reference TRBV28 and TRBJ2-7): DVKVTQSSRYLVKRTGEKVFLECVQDMDHENMFWYRQDPGLGLRLIYFSYDVKMKEKGDIPEGYSVSREKKERFSLILESASTNQTSMYLCASSRTEPYEQYFGPGTRLTVT.

With regard to this clonotype: The junction differs from germline at one of its ends, possibly a read error. In DNA form, the CDR3 reads TGTGCCAGCAGTGGGCGGACTAGCGGGAGTCACGTTGATACGCAGTTTTTT. It encodes CASSGRTSGSHVDTQFF. V gene TRBV12-3 or TRBV12-4 combines with J gene TRBJ2-3, with 13 bases that match TRBD2. The CDR3 covers 17 residues.

The chain has TRBV6-1 and TRBJ2-7; 13 positions match TRBD2. J was trimmed by 2 bases and V by 6 bases; bases with no gene match: 4. The CDR3 totals 15 residues. CDR1 and CDR2 (germline): MNHNS, SASEGT. This chain's CDR3 is CASSQLAGGPYEQYF. The CDR3, as DNA: TGTGCCAGCAGCCAACTAGCGGGAGGGCCCTACGAGCAGTACTTC.

This clonotype was observed at least ten times. V usage is TRBV28 and J usage is TRBJ1-1; 8 bases fit TRBD1. Trimming took 6 bases from V and 0 from J; bases not matched to a gene: 9. The CDR3 contains 16 residues. Germline V gene lookup returns CDR1 MDHEN and CDR2 SYDVKM. The CDR3 loop is CASSFIRGLVNTEAFF. The CDR3 DNA is TGTGCCAGCAGCTTTATCAGGGGGCTGGTGAACACTGAAGCTTTCTTT. The full variable domain, with the rest looked up from reference TRBV28 and TRBJ1-1, is DVKVTQSSRYLVKRTGEKVFLECVQDMDHENMFWYRQDPGLGLRLIYFSYDVKMKEKGDIPEGYSVSREKKERFSLILESASTNQTSMYLCASSFIRGLVNTEAFFGQGTRLTVV.

Worth noting for this clonotype: Germline is not matched at one junction end, which may reflect a read error. The V gene is TRBV7-7, the J gene TRBJ2-7, with D maybe TRBD2 (7 bases). Germline-derived CDR1 and CDR2 are SSHAT and FNYEAQ (reference sequence). CDR3 size: 15 residues. Here the CDR3 DNA reads TGTGCTAGCAGCTCCGGACTAGGGGGATCTTACGAGCAGTACTTC. Translated: CASSSGLGGSYEQYF.

This clonotype occurred many times. This chain's CDR3 is CASSSYARGDGYTF. The DNA for the CDR3 is TGTGCCAGCAGTTCCTACGCCAGGGGGGACGGCTACACCTTC. This sequence joins TRBV12-3 or TRBV12-4 and TRBJ1-2; 7 nucleotides agree with TRBD1. Trimming removed 4 bases from V and 8 bases from J; junction bases left unmatched: 10. This CDR3 has 14 residues.

This clonotype was seen repeatedly, ten times or more. The rearrangement uses TRBV28 and TRBJ2-2; 12 positions match TRBD2. V lost 6 bases to trimming and J lost 3 bases; unmatched junction nucleotides: 2. This CDR3 is 15 amino acids long. From germline, CDR1 is MDHEN and CDR2 SYDVKM. The CDR3 is CASRRLAGDTGELFF. The DNA for the CDR3 is TGTGCCAGCAGAAGACTAGCGGGGGACACCGGGGAGCTGTTTTTT.

CDR3 protein: CASSLGASGSGNEQFF. The CDR3 DNA is TGCGCCAGCAGCTTGGGGGCTAGCGGGAGTGGCAATGAGCAGTTCTTC. V is TRBV5-1 and J is TRBJ2-1; TRBD2 agrees at 10 bases. Germline CDR1 and CDR2: SGHRS and YFSETQ. This CDR3 comprises 16 residues. V was clipped by 0 bases and J by 6 bases; unmatched bases: 6.

Many counts were recorded for this clonotype. This rearrangement joins TRBV11-1 to TRBJ1-4; no definite D call. Trimming left V 4 bases short and J 6 bases short, with 12 bases between. The CDR3 covers 14 residues. CDR1 is SGHAT, CDR2 FQDESV, per germline (reference sequence). The CDR3 nucleotides read TGTGCCAGCAGCTCGCGGGGTTGGGATGAAAAACTGTTTTTT. This translates into CASSSRGWDEKLFF. Full variable domain (remainder filled in from reference TRBV11-1 and TRBJ1-4): EAEVAQSPRYKITEKSQAVAFWCDPISGHATLYWYRQILGQGPELLVQFQDESVVDDSQLPKDRFSAERLKGVDSTLKIQPAELGDSAMYLCASSSRGWDEKLFFGSGTQLSVL.

The gene calls are TRBV6-4 and TRBJ2-7, with 9 bases matching TRBD1. Germline lookup yields CDR1 MRHNA and CDR2 SNTAGT. The CDR3 is made up of 17 amino acids. Trimming cost V 5 bases and J 9 bases; bases outside gene matches: 20. In nucleotides, the CDR3 is TGTGCCAGCAGTCCGGACAGGGGCGGTTTTGAAATCCACGGGCAGTACTTC. It is translated as CASSPDRGGFEIHGQYF.